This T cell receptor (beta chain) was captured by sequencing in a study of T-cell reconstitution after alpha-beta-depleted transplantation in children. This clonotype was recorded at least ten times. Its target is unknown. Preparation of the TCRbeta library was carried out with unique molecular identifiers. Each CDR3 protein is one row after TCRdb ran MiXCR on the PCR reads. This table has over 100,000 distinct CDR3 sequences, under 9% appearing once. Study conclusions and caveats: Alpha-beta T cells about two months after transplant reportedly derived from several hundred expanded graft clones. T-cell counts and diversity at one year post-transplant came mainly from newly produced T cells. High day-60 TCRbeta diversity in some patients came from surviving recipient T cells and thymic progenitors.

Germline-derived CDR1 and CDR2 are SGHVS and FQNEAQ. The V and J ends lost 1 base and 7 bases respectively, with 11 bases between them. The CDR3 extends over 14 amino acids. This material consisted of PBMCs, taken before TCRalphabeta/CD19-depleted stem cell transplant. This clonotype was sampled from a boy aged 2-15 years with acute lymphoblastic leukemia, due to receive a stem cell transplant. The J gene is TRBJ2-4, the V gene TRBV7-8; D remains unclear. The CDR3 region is CASSLDPHGNIQYF. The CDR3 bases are TGTGCCAGCAGCTTAGACCCCCATGGGAACATTCAGTACTTC.